The 27 T cell receptor beta chains below come from one sample, sequenced in a study of T cells after yellow fever vaccination. One entry per CDR3 protein results from TCRdb running MiXCR on the 5' RACE reads. The data contain under 250,000 distinct CDR3 sequences, 6.9% of them singletons. Specimen: CD4+ T cells sorted from PBMCs, collected 15 days after the yellow fever booster vaccination. These receptor sequences come from a man aged 25-45 years who received the YFV17D yellow fever vaccine.

Only a few counts were recorded for this clonotype. The genes are TRBV18 and TRBJ2-5; 7 bases map to TRBD1. CDR3 length equals 14 residues. Trimming cost V 0 bases and J 6 bases; bases outside gene matches: 4. Germline V gene data show CDR1 as KGHSH and CDR2 as LQKENI. The CDR3 nucleotides are TGTGCCAGCTCACCACCAGGGGGCACGAAGACCCAGTACTTC. Translation: CASSPPGGTKTQYF.

This clonotype was picked up a small number of times. The rearrangement joins TRBV20-1 to TRBJ2-3; D is unresolved. The CDR3 is 14 residues long. The germline V gene encodes CDR1 DFQATT and CDR2 SNEGSKA (reference sequence). Trimming removed 3 bases at V and 2 bases at J, with 12 bases between. CDR3 loop: CSASGARDTDTQYF. CDR3 DNA: TGCAGTGCTAGTGGCGCCCGTGACACAGATACGCAGTATTTT.

This clonotype was found many times. This chain uses TRBV7-2 with TRBJ2-1, with D possibly being TRBD1 (5 bases). The V gene lost 2 bases and the J gene lost 3 bases, with 8 bases spanning the gap. Germline CDR1 SGHTA, CDR2 FQGNSA. The CDR3 covers 14 residues. Here the CDR3 DNA reads TGTGCCAGCAGCTTAACAGGATACTACAATGAGCAGTTCTTC. This gives the protein CASSLTGYYNEQFF.

This rearrangement joins TRBV7-8 to TRBJ2-3; D is perhaps TRBD1 or TRBD2 (5 bases each). There are 15 residues in the CDR3. Germline assignment: CDR1 SGHVS and CDR2 FQNEAQ. With 3 bases removed from V and 1 base from J, the gap between germline ends came to 11 bases. CDR3 in amino acids: CASSFKRGRTDTQYF. In DNA form, the CDR3 reads TGTGCCAGCAGCTTTAAAAGGGGACGCACAGATACGCAGTATTTT.

This clonotype came up many times. The genes are TRBV10-3 and TRBJ2-1; D could derive from TRBD1 or TRBD2 (5 bases each). The germline V gene encodes CDR1 ENHRY and CDR2 SYGVKD. V was clipped by 10 bases and J by 6 bases, with 13 bases between them. The CDR3 extends over 12 amino acids. The CDR3 region is CATSYGGNEQFF. The CDR3 DNA reads TGTGCCACCTCATATGGGGGCAATGAGCAGTTCTTC.

This clonotype was seen ten or more times. This chain uses TRBV4-3 with TRBJ2-2; D not resolved. Looked up from germline, CDR1 is LGHNA and CDR2 is YSLEER. Trimming shortened V by 0 bases and J by 0 bases, and 2 bases separated the two germline ends. This CDR3 has 14 residues. The CDR3 reads CASSQDSNTGELFF. The CDR3 bases are TGCGCCAGCAGCCAAGATTCGAACACCGGGGAGCTGTTTTTT.

This clonotype occurred a few times. The rearrangement links TRBV12-5 to TRBJ2-7; D gene unclear. Germline values: CDR1 LGHNT, CDR2 FRNRAP. The V and J ends lost 1 base and 4 bases respectively, with 26 bases between them. This CDR3 comprises 19 residues. CDR3 loop: CASGLAPKDGSIPPYEQYF. CDR3 nucleotide sequence: TGTGCTAGTGGTTTGGCTCCAAAGGACGGCTCAATTCCCCCGTACGAGCAGTACTTC.

This clonotype occurred many times. V is TRBV28 and J is TRBJ2-7; D is undetermined. CDR1 MDHEN and CDR2 SYDVKM come from the germline V gene. The length of the CDR3 is 13 residues. Trimming shortened V by 3 bases and J by 0 bases, and 6 bases separated the two germline ends. For the CDR3, the DNA is TGTGCCAGCAGTTTTTCCCTCTCCTACGAGCAGTACTTC. Translated, it gives CASSFSLSYEQYF.

The chain joins TRBV7-6 to TRBJ2-3, with TRBD2 matching over 11 bases. In germline, CDR1 is SGHVS, CDR2 FNYEAQ. V was clipped by 2 bases and J by 2 bases; unmatched bases: 3. The CDR3 spans 16 residues. CDR3 in DNA: TGTGCCAGCAGCTTAAGACTAGCGGGGATCACAGATACGCAGTATTTT. Encoded protein: CASSLRLAGITDTQYF.

This clonotype was seen ten or more times. This sequence joins TRBV5-1 and TRBJ2-7; D is uncertain. The CDR3 has 16 amino acids. Germline V gene data show CDR1 as SGHRS and CDR2 as YFSETQ. Trimming shortened V by 0 bases and J by 5 bases, and 18 bases separated the two germline ends. The CDR3 reads CASSLGVQLSRDEQYF. The CDR3, as DNA: TGCGCCAGCAGCTTGGGGGTCCAGCTTAGCCGCGACGAGCAGTACTTC. Looking up the rest from reference TRBV5-1 and TRBJ2-7 gives the full variable domain: KAGVTQTPRYLIKTRGQQVTLSCSPISGHRSVSWYQQTPGQGLQFLFEYFSETQRNKGNFPGRFSGRQFSNSRSEMNVSTLELGDSALYLCASSLGVQLSRDEQYFGPGTRLTVT.

This clonotype was seen a handful of times. The chain uses TRBV3-1 and TRBJ2-5; TRBD2 matches at 14 bases. The CDR3 contains 16 residues. Germline V gene data show CDR1 as LGHDT and CDR2 as YNNKEL (reference sequence). V shed 3 bases and J 5 bases; nucleotides not matched to a gene: 5. CDR3 sequence reads: CASSQGLAGAGETQYF. CDR3 nucleotides: TGTGCCAGCAGCCAGGGACTAGCGGGAGCTGGTGAGACCCAGTACTTC.

This clonotype was observed at least ten times. The chain recombines TRBV6-4 with TRBJ2-1; 8 bases line up with TRBD2. V dropped 4 bases and J dropped 1; count of bases not matched to a gene: 3. CDR3 size: 15 residues. CDR1 is MRHNA, CDR2 SNTAGT, per germline. The CDR3 here is CASSATSGSYNEQFF. DNA of the CDR3: TGTGCCAGCAGTGCCACTAGCGGTTCCTACAATGAGCAGTTCTTC.

This clonotype was picked up a small number of times. The V gene is TRBV5-1, the J gene TRBJ2-1; D remains unclear. Trimming stripped 0 bases from V and 5 bases from J, with 6 bases between. This CDR3 has 13 amino acids. Germline-derived CDR1 and CDR2 are SGHRS and YFSETQ. The CDR3 reads CASSLDFNNEQFF. The CDR3 nucleotides read TGCGCCAGCAGCTTGGATTTCAACAATGAGCAGTTCTTC. The complete variable domain, with remaining parts taken from reference TRBV5-1 and TRBJ2-1, reads KAGVTQTPRYLIKTRGQQVTLSCSPISGHRSVSWYQQTPGQGLQFLFEYFSETQRNKGNFPGRFSGRQFSNSRSEMNVSTLELGDSALYLCASSLDFNNEQFFGPGTRLTVL.

This clonotype was observed a few times. This chain links TRBV12-3 or TRBV12-4 with TRBJ2-7; a possible D gene is TRBD2 (5 bases). This CDR3 has 14 residues. V lost 7 bases and J lost 7, with 20 bases in between. The CDR3 nucleotides are TGTGCCAGCACCCTCCAAGCGGCCTTGGGAGAGCAGTACTTC. Translating gives CASTLQAALGEQYF.

This clonotype was detected only a few times. The chain employs TRBV5-1 and TRBJ1-6; 9 bases match TRBD1. Germline V gene lookup returns CDR1 SGHRS and CDR2 YFSETQ. The junction had 11 bases not matched to a gene; V was cut back by 2 bases and J by 11 bases. The CDR3 consists of 16 residues. CDR3 residues: CASSFGQGRLSAPLHF. CDR3 coding DNA: TGCGCCAGCAGCTTCGGACAGGGGAGGTTATCCGCACCCCTCCACTTT.

CDR3 in DNA: TGTGCCAGCAGCTCCTTCGGGGCCAGGGTAACCGGGGAGCTGTTTTTT. Encoded protein: CASSSFGARVTGELFF. The chain is built from TRBV7-9 and TRBJ2-2; the D gene could be TRBD1 or TRBD2 (5 bases each). The CDR3 contains 16 residues. Germline loops: CDR1 SEHNR, CDR2 FQNEAQ (reference sequence). The V end was cut by 4 bases, the J end by 5 bases, with 17 bases between.

The CDR3 here is CASGLGVETQYF. DNA for the CDR3: TGTGCCAGCGGTTTAGGGGTAGAGACCCAGTACTTC. J is TRBJ2-5 and V is TRBV5-5; D might be TRBD1 (5 bases). The V and J ends lost 7 bases and 4 bases respectively, with 11 bases between them. The CDR3 length is 12 residues. Germline CDR1 and CDR2: SGHKS and YYEKEE (reference sequence).

Of note for this clonotype: An end of the junction differs from the germline gene, which may be a read error. This chain connects TRBV7-9 to TRBJ2-1, with 7 bases matching TRBD2. The CDR3 covers 14 residues. CDR1 is SEHNR and CDR2 is FQNEAQ in the germline V gene (reference sequence). The CDR3 protein is CASSLEFGGDDQFF. The CDR3, as DNA: TGTGCCAGCAGCTTAGAGTTTGGGGGGGATGATCAGTTCTTC.

The V and J genes are TRBV7-2 and TRBJ2-5; TRBD2 matches 9 bases. CDR3 size: 17 residues. The J segment lost 1 base and the V segment lost 1 base, leaving 7 bases of the junction unmatched. Germline V gene data show CDR1 as SGHTA and CDR2 as FQGNSA. The CDR3 reads CASSLGGLAGPQETQYF. In DNA, the CDR3 is TGTGCCAGCAGCTTAGGAGGGCTAGCGGGACCCCAAGAGACCCAGTACTTC.

A few counts support this clonotype. The CDR3: CSARSGTSGRDTQYF. The CDR3 DNA follows: TGCAGTGCTAGATCCGGGACTAGCGGGAGGGATACGCAGTATTTT. This chain joins TRBV20-1 and TRBJ2-3, with 15 bases identical to TRBD2. V lost 2 bases, J lost 6 bases, and 3 bases stayed unmatched. The CDR3 consists of 15 residues. Germline V lookup: CDR1 DFQATT, CDR2 SNEGSKA (reference sequence).

This clonotype was seen many times. The chain couples TRBV6-1 to TRBJ2-3; D uncertain. The CDR3 contains 14 residues. CDR1 is MNHNS, CDR2 SASEGT, per germline. The germline V and J ends were trimmed by 6 bases and 0 bases, with 10 bases remaining between them. Here the CDR3 DNA reads TGTGCCAGCAGCCCCTACGTCAGCACAGATACGCAGTATTTT. Its translation: CASSPYVSTDTQYF.

At least ten counts were recorded for this clonotype. The chain recombines TRBV20-1 with TRBJ2-1, with D tentatively TRBD1 (6 bases). This CDR3 has 15 residues. Germline loops: CDR1 DFQATT, CDR2 SNEGSKA (reference sequence). Trimming left V 0 bases short and J 7 bases short, with 16 bases between. CDR3 nucleotides: TGCAGTGCTAGAGACCCCCTAGCAGGGGAGAATGAGCAGTTCTTC. Its protein product is CSARDPLAGENEQFF.

This clonotype was found a few times. J is TRBJ2-2 and V is TRBV7-9; 8 bases map to TRBD2. V lost 8 bases to trimming and J lost 0 bases; unmatched junction nucleotides: 8. The CDR3 totals 16 residues. Looked up from germline, CDR1 is SEHNR and CDR2 is FQNEAQ (reference sequence). The CDR3 sequence: CASPEKRETNTGELFF. The CDR3 nucleotides are TGTGCCAGCCCCGAAAAGCGGGAGACGAACACCGGGGAGCTGTTTTTT. Looking up the rest from reference TRBV7-9 and TRBJ2-2 gives the full variable domain: DTGVSQNPRHKITKRGQNVTFRCDPISEHNRLYWYRQTLGQGPEFLTYFQNEAQLEKSRLLSDRFSAERPKGSFSTLEIQRTEQGDSAMYLCASPEKRETNTGELFFGEGSRLTVL.

The sample holds a few counts of this clonotype. The chain carries TRBV19 and TRBJ2-1; 8 nucleotides align to TRBD2. Per the germline V gene, CDR1 is LNHDA and CDR2 is SQIVND (reference sequence). Trimming at V came to 7 bases and at J to 2 bases, leaving 7 bases not matched to a gene. CDR3 length: 15 residues. The CDR3 region is CASTYSGSAYNEQFF. CDR3 nucleotides: TGTGCCAGTACCTACAGCGGGAGCGCCTACAATGAGCAGTTCTTC.

This chain joins TRBV4-3 and TRBJ2-5, with 10 positions matching TRBD1. With V trimmed by 2 bases and J by 6 bases, 6 bases remained unmatched. This CDR3 region has 15 residues. Germline loops: CDR1 LGHNA, CDR2 YSLEER. CDR3 loop: CASSQSGTGVKTQYF. CDR3 in DNA: TGCGCCAGCAGCCAATCCGGGACAGGGGTGAAGACCCAGTACTTC.

This clonotype was picked up one time. V usage is TRBV28 and J usage is TRBJ2-3, with 9 bases fitting TRBD1. Germline V CDR1 and CDR2: MDHEN, SYDVKM. This CDR3 region has 20 residues. Unmatched junction bases numbered 21, after V lost 5 bases and J lost 3 bases. In DNA form, the CDR3 reads TGTGCCAGCAGTCCCCGTTACGAAAAACCGGGACAGGGCCGGACAGATACGCAGTATTTT. Its translation is CASSPRYEKPGQGRTDTQYF.

The rearrangement joins TRBV4-3 to TRBJ2-3, with D possibly called TRBD1 or TRBD2 (5 bases each). Trimming took 1 base from V and 9 from J, leaving 14 bases between them. This CDR3 spans 14 amino acids. Germline assignment: CDR1 LGHNA and CDR2 YSLEER. CDR3 sequence: CASSQGGDADTQYF. The CDR3 DNA follows: TGCGCCAGCAGCCAAGGTGGGGACGCGGACACGCAGTATTTT.